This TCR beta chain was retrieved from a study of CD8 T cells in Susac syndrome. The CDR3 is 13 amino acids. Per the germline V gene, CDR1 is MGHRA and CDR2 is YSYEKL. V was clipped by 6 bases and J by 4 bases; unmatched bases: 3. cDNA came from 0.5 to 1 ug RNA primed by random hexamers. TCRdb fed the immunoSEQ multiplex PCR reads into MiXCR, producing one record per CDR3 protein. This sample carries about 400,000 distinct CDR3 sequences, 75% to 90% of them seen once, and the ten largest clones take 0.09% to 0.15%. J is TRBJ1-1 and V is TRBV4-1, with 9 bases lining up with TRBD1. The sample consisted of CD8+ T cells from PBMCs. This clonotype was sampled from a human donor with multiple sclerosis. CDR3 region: CASSAQGATEAFF. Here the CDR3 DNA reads TGCGCCAGCAGTGCACAGGGGGCCACTGAAGCTTTCTTT.